This T cell receptor (beta chain) was profiled in a study of cytomegalovirus exposure and HLA in healthy donors. General study points: Among donors in an Asian-associated ancestry cluster, a later analysis reportedly found fewer N-insertions than the approximately 670-donor mean.

PCR involved 60 Vbeta and 13 Jbeta primers. Sequenced by immunoSEQ multiplex PCR; TCRdb stores in-frame clones only, minus some. Of some 180,000 clones detected, about 90% appear once; the ten largest clones hold about 1%. The CDR3 length is 13 residues. Germline V gives CDR1 SEHNR, CDR2 FQNEAQ (reference sequence). V was shortened by 11 bases and J by 6 bases, with 20 bases between the two germline ends. Notes on this clone: Its matching antigen is unknown.

Sequencing used PBMCs. The sequence came from a boy between 2 and 10 years old in good health and CMV-seronegative. This chain uses TRBV7-9 with TRBJ2-7; D is ambiguous. CDR3 residues: CAGQRFSDGEQYF. Written as DNA, the CDR3 is TGTGCCGGCCAAAGATTCTCCGATGGCGAGCAGTACTTC.